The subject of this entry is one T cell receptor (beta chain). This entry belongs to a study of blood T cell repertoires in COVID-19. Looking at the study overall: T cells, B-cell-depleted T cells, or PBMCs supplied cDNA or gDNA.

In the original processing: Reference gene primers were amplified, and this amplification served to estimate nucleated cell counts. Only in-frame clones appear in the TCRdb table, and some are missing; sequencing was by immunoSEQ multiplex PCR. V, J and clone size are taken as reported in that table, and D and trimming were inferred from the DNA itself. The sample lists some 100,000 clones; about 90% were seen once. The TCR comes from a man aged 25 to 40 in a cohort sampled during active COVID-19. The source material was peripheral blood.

The CDR3 loop is CAWSGQGAFYGYTF. DNA for the CDR3: TGTGCCTGGAGTGGACAGGGGGCATTCTATGGCTACACCTTC. The chain employs TRBV30 and TRBJ1-2; 10 bases are a match to TRBD1. V lost 1 base and J lost 4; bases outside the gene matches: 3. This CDR3 comprises 14 residues. Per the germline V gene, CDR1 is GTSNPN and CDR2 is SVGIG (reference sequence).